This TCR beta chain emerged from a study of CD8+ T cells in alopecia areata. This clone came up a few times. Its antigen is not known. Findings and caveats of the study: Among the top 100, expanded CD8+ clones were significantly decreased by tofacitinib, as was scalp clonality. It was observed that many expanded lesional clones persisted in scalp and blood during tofacitinib.

Treatment noted: oral pan-JAK inhibitor, 5-10 mg twice daily. Extracted RNA was reverse transcribed into cDNA, the sequencing template. The table came from immunoSEQ multiplex PCR; TCRdb's copy has only in-frame clones and leaves some out. The sample has 200,000 to 250,000 clones, about three fifths seen once; the top ten hold around 1.6%. V was pared by 10 bases and J by 8 bases, with 14 bases between. Germline V gene lookup returns CDR1 SEHNR and CDR2 FQNEAQ (reference sequence). The CDR3 runs 11 residues. The receptor comes from a human donor with alopecia areata. This sample comprised CD4+ T cells sorted from blood, obtained at week 4, from a patient treated with tofacitinib. The chain joins TRBV7-9 to TRBJ1-2; D remains ambiguous. Here the CDR3 DNA reads TGTGCCATTCTCCATGCTGACGGCTACACCTTC. Its protein is CAILHADGYTF. Combining the CDR3 with reference TRBV7-9 and TRBJ1-2 gives the whole variable domain DTGVSQNPRHKITKRGQNVTFRCDPISEHNRLYWYRQTLGQGPEFLTYFQNEAQLEKSRLLSDRFSAERPKGSFSTLEIQRTEQGDSAMYLCAILHADGYTFGSGTRLTVV.